This TCR beta chain was retrieved from a study of immune evolution from preneoplasia to lung adenocarcinoma. Clones were read by immunoSEQ multiplex PCR, and TCRdb kept only the in-frame ones, dropping some. This table holds about 26,000 clones, roughly 70% found once. Germline values: CDR1 SGHNT, CDR2 YENEEA. This CDR3 has 13 residues. V dropped 1 base and J dropped 3; count of bases not matched to a gene: 0. The receptor was isolated from a person aged 60 to 70 with invasive lung adenocarcinoma. Some clones in this sample may be carry-over from other donors' samples. This rearrangement joins TRBV11-3 to TRBJ2-7; 7 bases agree with TRBD2. The sample taken for sequencing was FFPE invasive lung adenocarcinoma tissue. CDR3 protein: CASSLGEGYEQYF. CDR3 bases: TGTGCCAGCAGCTTAGGGGAGGGCTACGAGCAGTACTTC. Using reference TRBV11-3 and TRBJ2-7 for the parts outside the CDR3, the full variable domain is EAGVVQSPRYKIIEKKQPVAFWCNPISGHNTLYWYLQNLGQGPELLIRYENEEAVDDSQLPKDRFSAERLKGVDSTLKIQPAELGDSAVYLCASSLGEGYEQYFGPGTRLTVT.